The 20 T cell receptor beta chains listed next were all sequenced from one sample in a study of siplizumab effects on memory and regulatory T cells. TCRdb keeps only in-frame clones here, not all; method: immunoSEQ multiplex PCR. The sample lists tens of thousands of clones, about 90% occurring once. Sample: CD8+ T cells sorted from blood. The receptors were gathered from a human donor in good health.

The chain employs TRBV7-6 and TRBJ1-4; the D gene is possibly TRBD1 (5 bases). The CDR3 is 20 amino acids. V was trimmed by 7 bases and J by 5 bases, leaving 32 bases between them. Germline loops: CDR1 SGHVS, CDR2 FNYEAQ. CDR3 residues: CASTPGDGAEKPWWNEKLFF. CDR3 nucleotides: TGTGCCAGCACCCCGGGTGACGGGGCCGAAAAACCCTGGTGGAATGAAAAACTGTTTTTT.

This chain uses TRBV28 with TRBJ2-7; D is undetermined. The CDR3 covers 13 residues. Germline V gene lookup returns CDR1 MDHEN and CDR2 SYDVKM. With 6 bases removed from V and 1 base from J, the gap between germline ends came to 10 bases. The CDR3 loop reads CASSPNPSYEQYF. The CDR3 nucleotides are TGTGCCAGCAGCCCGAACCCATCCTACGAGCAGTACTTC.

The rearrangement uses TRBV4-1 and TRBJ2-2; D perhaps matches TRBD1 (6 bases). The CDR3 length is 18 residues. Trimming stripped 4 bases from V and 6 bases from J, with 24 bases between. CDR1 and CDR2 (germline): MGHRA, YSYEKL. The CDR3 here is CASSLNPGDSFGAGELFF. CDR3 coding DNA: TGCGCCAGCAGCCTTAACCCAGGGGATTCTTTTGGCGCCGGGGAGCTGTTTTTT.

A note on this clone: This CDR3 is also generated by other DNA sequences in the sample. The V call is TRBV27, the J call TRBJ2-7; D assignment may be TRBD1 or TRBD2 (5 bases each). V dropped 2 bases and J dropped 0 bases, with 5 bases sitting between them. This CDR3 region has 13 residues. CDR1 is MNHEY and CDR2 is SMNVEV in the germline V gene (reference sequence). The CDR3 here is CASSLGTSYEQYF. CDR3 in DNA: TGTGCCAGCAGTTTAGGGACCTCCTACGAGCAGTACTTC.

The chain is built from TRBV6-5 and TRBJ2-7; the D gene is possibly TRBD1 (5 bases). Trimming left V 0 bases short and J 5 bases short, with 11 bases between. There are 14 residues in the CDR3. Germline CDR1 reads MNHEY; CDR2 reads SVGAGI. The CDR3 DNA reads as TGTGCCAGCAGTTACTCCTCCCGGACACACGAGCAGTACTTC. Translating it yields CASSYSSRTHEQYF.

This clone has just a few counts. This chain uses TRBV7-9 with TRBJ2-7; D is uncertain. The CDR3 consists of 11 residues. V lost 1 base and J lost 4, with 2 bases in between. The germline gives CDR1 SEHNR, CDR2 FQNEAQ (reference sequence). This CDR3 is CASSLEYEQYF. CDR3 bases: TGTGCCAGCAGCTTAGAGTACGAGCAGTACTTC.

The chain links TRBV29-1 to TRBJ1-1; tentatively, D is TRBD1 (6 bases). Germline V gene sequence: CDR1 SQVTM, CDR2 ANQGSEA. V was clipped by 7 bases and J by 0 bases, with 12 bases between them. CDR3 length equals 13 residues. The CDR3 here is CSAWTVMNTEAFF. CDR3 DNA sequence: TGCAGCGCTTGGACAGTTATGAACACTGAAGCTTTCTTT.

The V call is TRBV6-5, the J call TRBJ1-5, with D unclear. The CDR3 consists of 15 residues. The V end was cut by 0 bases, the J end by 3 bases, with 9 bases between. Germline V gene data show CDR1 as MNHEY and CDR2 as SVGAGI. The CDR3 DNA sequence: TGTGCCAGCAGTTACTCCCCCGGATACAATCAGCCCCAGCATTTT. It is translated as CASSYSPGYNQPQHF.

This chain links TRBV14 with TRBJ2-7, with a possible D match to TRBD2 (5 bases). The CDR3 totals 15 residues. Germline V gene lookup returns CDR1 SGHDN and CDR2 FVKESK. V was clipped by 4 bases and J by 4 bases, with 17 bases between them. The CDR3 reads CASSLRPGIVYEQYF. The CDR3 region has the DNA TGTGCCAGCAGCCTTAGACCGGGGATAGTGTACGAGCAGTACTTC.

The CDR3 protein is CASSYLPGQGQPQHF. The CDR3 region has the DNA TGCGCCAGCAGCTACCTGCCGGGACAGGGGCAGCCCCAGCATTTT. V usage is TRBV4-1 and J usage is TRBJ1-5; 10 positions agree with TRBD1. The CDR3 is made up of 15 amino acids. J lost 7 bases, V lost 5 bases, and 8 bases had no gene match. Looked up from germline, CDR1 is MGHRA and CDR2 is YSYEKL.

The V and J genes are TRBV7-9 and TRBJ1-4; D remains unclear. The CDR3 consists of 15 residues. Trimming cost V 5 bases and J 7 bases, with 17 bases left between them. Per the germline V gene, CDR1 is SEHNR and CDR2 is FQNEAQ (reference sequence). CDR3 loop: CASSLIPDGIEKLFF. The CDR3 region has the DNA TGTGCCAGCAGCCTCATCCCGGACGGTATTGAAAAACTGTTTTTT.

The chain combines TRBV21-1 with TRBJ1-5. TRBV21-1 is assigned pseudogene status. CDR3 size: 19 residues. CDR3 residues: CASSTQGTGPVYSNQPQHF. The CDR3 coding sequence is TGTGCCAGCAGCACCCAAGGTACCGGACCCGTATATAGCAATCAGCCCCAGCATTTT.

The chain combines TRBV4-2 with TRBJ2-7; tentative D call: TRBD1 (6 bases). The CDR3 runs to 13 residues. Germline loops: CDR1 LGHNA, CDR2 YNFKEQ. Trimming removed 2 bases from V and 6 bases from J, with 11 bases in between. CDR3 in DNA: TGTGCCAGCAGCCAAACCCAGGGGCCCGAGCAGTACTTC. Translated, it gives CASSQTQGPEQYF.

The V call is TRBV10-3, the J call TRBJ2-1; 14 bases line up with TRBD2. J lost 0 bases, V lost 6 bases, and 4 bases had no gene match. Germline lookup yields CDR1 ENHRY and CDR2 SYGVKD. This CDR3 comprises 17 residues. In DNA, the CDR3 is TGTGCCATCAGGGCAGGGACTAGCGGGAGCTCCTACAATGAGCAGTTCTTC. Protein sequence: CAIRAGTSGSSYNEQFF.

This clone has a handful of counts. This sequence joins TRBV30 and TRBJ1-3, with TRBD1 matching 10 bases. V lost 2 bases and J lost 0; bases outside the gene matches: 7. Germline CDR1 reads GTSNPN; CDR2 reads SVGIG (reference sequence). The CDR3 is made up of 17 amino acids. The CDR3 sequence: CAWSKGQGGLSGNTIYF. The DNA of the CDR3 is TGTGCCTGGAGTAAAGGACAGGGGGGCCTCTCTGGAAACACCATATATTTT.

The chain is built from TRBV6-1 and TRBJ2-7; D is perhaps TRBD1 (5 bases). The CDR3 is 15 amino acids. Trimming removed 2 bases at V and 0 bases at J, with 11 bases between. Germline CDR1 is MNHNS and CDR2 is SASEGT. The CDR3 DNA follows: TGTGCCAGCAGTGAATCAGGGTTGCCCTCCTACGAGCAGTACTTC. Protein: CASSESGLPSYEQYF.

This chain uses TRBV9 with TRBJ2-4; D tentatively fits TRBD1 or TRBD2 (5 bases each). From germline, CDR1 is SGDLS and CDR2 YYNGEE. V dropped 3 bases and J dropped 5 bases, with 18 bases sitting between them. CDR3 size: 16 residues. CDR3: CASSELSRGAENIQYF. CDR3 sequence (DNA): TGTGCCAGCAGCGAGTTGAGCCGGGGCGCGGAAAACATTCAGTACTTC. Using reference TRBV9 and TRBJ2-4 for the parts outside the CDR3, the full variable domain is DSGVTQTPKHLITATGQRVTLRCSPRSGDLSVYWYQQSLDQGLQFLIQYYNGEERAKGNILERFSAQQFPDLHSELNLSSLELGDSALYFCASSELSRGAENIQYFGAGTRLSVL.

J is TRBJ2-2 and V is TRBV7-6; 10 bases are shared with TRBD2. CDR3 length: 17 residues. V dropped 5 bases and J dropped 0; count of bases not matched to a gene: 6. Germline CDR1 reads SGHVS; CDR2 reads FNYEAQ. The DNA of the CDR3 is TGTGCCAGCAGCCATAGCGGGAGGTCTCCGAACACCGGGGAGCTGTTTTTT. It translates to CASSHSGRSPNTGELFF.

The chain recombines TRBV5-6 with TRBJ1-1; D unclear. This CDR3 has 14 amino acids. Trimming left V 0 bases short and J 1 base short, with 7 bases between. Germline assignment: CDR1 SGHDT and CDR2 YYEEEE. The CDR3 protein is CASSLGLENTEAFF. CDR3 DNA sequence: TGTGCCAGCAGCTTGGGATTAGAGAACACTGAAGCTTTCTTT.

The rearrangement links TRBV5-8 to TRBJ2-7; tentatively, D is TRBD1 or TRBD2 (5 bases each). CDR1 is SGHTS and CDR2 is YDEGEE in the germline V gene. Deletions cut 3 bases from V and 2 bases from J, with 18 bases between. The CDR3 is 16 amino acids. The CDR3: CASSYPFRDGTYEQYF. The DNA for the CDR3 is TGTGCCAGCAGCTACCCCTTCCGGGACGGCACCTACGAGCAGTACTTC.